The present TCR beta chain was sequenced within a study of CD8 T cells in ankylosing spondylitis. Study-wide findings and caveats: Seemingly distinctive of ankylosing spondylitis blood was a TCR beta motif formed by eight highly homologous variants. Several of the motif variants were reported before in synovial fluid and blood from reactive arthritis. Clones linked to the disease showed a CD8+ phenotype. They occurred at relatively low frequencies in peripheral blood. The authors reported significant enrichment of disease-linked clones in matched ankylosing spondylitis synovial fluid.

Molecular-barcoded quantitative 5'-RACE produced these TCR beta libraries. MiXCR, applied by TCRdb to the 5' RACE reads, yields one record per CDR3 protein. This sample has 800,000 to 900,000 distinct CDR3 sequences; approximately 10% occur once, and the top ten carry 0.51%. The CDR3 length is 17 residues. Germline trimming cut 8 bases from V and 0 bases from J; bases unmatched to any gene: 5. CDR1 is LGHNA, CDR2 YNFKEQ, per germline. This clonotype occurred a few times. Its antigen is as yet unknown. The V and J genes are TRBV4-2 and TRBJ2-1; 15 bases align to TRBD2. The TCR comes from a male donor with ankylosing spondylitis. The specimen sequenced was blood, either unsorted or a sorted T cell fraction (not recorded which). The CDR3 DNA is TGTGCCAGCTCCACGGGACTAGCGGGGGGCTCCTACAATGAGCAGTTCTTC. Translated, it gives CASSTGLAGGSYNEQFF.